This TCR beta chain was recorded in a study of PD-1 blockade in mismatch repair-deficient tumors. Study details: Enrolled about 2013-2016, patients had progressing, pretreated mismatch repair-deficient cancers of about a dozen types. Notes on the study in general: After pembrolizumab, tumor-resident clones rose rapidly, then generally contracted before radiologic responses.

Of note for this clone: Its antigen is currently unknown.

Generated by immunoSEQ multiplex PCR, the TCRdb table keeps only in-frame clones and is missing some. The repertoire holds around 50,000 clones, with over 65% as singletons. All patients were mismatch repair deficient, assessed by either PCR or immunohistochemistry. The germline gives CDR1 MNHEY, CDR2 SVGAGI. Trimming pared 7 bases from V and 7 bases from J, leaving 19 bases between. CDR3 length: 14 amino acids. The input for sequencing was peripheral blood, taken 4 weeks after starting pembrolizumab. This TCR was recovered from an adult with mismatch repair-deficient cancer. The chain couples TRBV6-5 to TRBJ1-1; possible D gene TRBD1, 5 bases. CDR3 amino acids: CASTRQLALDEAFF. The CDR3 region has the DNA TGTGCCAGCACCAGACAGCTGGCGCTGGATGAAGCTTTCTTT.